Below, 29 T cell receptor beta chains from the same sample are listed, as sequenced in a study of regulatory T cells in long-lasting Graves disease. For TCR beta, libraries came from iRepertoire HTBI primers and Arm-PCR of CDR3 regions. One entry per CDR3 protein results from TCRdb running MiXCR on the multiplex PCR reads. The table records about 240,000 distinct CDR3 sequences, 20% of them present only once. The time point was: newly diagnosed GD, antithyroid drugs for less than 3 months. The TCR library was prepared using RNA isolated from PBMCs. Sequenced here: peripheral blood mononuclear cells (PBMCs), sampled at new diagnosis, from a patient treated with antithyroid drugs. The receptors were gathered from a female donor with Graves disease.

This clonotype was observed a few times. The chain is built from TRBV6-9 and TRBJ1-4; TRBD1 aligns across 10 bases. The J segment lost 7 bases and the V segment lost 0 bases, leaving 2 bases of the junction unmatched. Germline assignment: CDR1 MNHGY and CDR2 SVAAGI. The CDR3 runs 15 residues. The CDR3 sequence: CASSYSTGGGEKLFF. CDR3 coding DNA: TGTGCCAGCAGTTATTCGACAGGGGGCGGTGAAAAACTGTTTTTT.

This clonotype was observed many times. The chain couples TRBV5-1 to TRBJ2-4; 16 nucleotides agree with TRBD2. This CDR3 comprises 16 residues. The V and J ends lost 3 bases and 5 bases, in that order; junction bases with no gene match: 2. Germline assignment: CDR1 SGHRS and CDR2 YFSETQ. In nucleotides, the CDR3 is TGCGCCAGCAGCTATGGGACTAGCGGGGGGGAAAACATTCAGTACTTC. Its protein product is CASSYGTSGGENIQYF.

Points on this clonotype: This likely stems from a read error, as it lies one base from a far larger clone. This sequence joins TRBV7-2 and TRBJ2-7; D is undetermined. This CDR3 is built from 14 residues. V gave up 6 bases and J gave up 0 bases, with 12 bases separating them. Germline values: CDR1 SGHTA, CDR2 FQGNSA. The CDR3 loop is CASRFLGSSYEQYF. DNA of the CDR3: TGTGCCAGCAGATTCCTAGGAAGCTCCTACGAGCAGTACTTC.

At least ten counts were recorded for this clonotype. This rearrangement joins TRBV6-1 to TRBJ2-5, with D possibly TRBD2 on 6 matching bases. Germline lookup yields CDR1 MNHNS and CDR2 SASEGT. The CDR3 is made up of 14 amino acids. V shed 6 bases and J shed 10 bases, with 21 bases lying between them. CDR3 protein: CASSTTGTTGSQYF. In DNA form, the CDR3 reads TGTGCCAGCAGCACCACAGGAACAACCGGGAGCCAGTACTTC.

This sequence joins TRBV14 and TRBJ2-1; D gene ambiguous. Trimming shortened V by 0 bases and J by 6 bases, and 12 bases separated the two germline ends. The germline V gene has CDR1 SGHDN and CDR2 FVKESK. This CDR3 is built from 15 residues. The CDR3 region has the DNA TGTGCCAGCAGCCAAGATTTGGGATGGGGCAATGAGCAGTTCTTC. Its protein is CASSQDLGWGNEQFF.

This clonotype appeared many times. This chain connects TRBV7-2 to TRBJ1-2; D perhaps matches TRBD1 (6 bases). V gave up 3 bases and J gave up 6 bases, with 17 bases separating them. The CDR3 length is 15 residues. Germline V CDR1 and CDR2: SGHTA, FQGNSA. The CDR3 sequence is CASSFTGVTGNGYTF. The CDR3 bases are TGTGCCAGCAGCTTTACGGGTGTAACAGGGAATGGCTACACCTTC.

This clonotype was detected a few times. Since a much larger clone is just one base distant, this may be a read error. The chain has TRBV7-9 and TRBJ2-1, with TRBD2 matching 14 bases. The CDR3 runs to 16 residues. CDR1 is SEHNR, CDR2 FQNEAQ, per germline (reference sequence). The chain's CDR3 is CASSSFGTSGSAEQIF. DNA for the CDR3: TGTGCCAGCAGCTCCTTCGGGACTAGCGGGAGTGCTGAGCAGATCTTC. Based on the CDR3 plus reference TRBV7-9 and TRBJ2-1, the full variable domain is DTGVSQNPRHKITKRGQNVTFRCDPISEHNRLYWYRQTLGQGPEFLTYFQNEAQLEKSRLLSDRFSAERPKGSFSTLEIQRTEQGDSAMYLCASSSFGTSGSAEQIFGPGTRLTVL.

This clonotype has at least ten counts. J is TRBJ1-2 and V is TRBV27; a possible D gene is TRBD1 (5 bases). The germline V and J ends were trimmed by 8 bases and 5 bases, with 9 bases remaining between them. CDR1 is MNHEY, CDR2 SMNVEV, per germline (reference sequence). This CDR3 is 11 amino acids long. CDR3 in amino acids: CASSQGYGYTF. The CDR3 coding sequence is TGTGCCAGCTCCCAGGGTTATGGCTACACCTTC.

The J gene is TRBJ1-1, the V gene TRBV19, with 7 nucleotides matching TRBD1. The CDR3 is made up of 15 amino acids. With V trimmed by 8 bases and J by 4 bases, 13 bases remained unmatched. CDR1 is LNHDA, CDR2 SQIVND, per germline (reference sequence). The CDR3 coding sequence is TGTGCCAGTGGAGCAGGGAGGGGGCTTGTCACTGAAGCTTTCTTT. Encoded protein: CASGAGRGLVTEAFF.

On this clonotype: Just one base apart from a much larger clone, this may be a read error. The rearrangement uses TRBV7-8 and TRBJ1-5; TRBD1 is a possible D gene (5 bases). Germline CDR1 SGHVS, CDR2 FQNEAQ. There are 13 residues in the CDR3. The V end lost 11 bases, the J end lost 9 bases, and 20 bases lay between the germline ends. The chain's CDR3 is CACGRGAGRPQHF. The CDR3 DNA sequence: TGTGCCTGCGGAAGGGGCGCGGGTCGGCCCCAGCATTTT.

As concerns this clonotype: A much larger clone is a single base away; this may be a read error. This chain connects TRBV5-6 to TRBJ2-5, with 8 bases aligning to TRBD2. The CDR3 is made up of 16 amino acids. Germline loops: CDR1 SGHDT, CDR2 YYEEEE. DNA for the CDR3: TGTGTCAGCAGGCGGGCACCCAGCGGGAGCCAGGAGACCCAGTACTTC. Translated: CVSRRAPSGSQETQYF.

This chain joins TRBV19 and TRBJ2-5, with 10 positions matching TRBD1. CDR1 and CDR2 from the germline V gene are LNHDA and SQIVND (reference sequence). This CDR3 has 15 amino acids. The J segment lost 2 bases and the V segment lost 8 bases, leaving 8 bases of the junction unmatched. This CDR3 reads CASSFGTGAQETQYF. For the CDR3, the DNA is TGTGCCAGTTCCTTCGGGACAGGGGCTCAAGAGACCCAGTACTTC.

CDR3 DNA sequence: TGTGCCACCAGTGCCGATACAGGGGCCCATGGCTACACCTTC. This translates into CATSADTGAHGYTF. The V gene is TRBV24-1, the J gene TRBJ1-2; 7 bases fit TRBD1. Germline loops: CDR1 KGHDR, CDR2 SFDVKD. The ends lost 5 bases at V and 6 bases at J; junction bases unmatched: 8. The CDR3 runs to 14 residues.

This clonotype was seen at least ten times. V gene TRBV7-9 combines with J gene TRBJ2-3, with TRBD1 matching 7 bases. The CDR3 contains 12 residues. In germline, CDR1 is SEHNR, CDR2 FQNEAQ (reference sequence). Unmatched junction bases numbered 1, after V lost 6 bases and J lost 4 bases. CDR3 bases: TGTGCCAGCAGTACAGGGGCAGATACGCAGTATTTT. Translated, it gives CASSTGADTQYF.

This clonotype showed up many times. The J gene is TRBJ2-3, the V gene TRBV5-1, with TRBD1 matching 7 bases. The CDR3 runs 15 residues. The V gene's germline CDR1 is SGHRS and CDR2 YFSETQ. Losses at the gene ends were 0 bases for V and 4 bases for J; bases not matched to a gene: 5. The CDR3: CASSLAVQGADTQYF. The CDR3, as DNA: TGCGCCAGCAGCTTGGCTGTCCAGGGGGCAGATACGCAGTATTTT. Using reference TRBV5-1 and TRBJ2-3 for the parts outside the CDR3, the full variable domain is KAGVTQTPRYLIKTRGQQVTLSCSPISGHRSVSWYQQTPGQGLQFLFEYFSETQRNKGNFPGRFSGRQFSNSRSEMNVSTLELGDSALYLCASSLAVQGADTQYFGPGTRLTVL.

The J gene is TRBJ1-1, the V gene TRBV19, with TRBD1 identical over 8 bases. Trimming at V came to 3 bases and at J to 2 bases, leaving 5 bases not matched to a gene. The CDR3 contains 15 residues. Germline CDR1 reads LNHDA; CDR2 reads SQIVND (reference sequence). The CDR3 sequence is CASSITGGGNTEAFF. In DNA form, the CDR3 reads TGTGCCAGTAGTATCACAGGGGGAGGAAACACTGAAGCTTTCTTT.

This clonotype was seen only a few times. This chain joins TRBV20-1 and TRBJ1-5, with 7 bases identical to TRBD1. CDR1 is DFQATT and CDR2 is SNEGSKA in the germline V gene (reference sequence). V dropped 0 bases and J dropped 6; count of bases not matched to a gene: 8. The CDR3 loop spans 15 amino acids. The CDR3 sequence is CSARDKRWTGQPQHF. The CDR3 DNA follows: TGCAGTGCTAGAGATAAACGCTGGACAGGTCAGCCCCAGCATTTT.

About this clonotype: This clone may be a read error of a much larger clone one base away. The CDR3 region is CASSLLPSGGPADTQYF. The DNA of the CDR3 is TGTGCCAGCAGCTTACTTCCTAGCGGGGGGCCCGCAGATACGCAGTATTTT. The V and J genes are TRBV7-2 and TRBJ2-3; 11 nucleotides align to TRBD2. Trimming cost V 2 bases and J 4 bases; bases outside gene matches: 8. CDR1 is SGHTA, CDR2 FQGNSA, per germline. The CDR3 covers 17 residues.

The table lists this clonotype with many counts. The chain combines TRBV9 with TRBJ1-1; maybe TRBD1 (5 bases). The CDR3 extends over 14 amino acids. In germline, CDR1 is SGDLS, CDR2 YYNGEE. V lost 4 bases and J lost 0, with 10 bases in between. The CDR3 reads CASSRPDMNTEAFF. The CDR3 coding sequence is TGTGCCAGCAGCCGACCGGACATGAACACTGAAGCTTTCTTT.

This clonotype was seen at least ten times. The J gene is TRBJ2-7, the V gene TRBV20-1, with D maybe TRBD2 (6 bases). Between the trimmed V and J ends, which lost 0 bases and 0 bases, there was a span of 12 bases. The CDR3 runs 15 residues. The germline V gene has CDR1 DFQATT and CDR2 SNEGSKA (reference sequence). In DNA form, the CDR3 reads TGCAGTGCTAGAGATCGGTTGGAGGGCTCCTACGAGCAGTACTTC. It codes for CSARDRLEGSYEQYF.

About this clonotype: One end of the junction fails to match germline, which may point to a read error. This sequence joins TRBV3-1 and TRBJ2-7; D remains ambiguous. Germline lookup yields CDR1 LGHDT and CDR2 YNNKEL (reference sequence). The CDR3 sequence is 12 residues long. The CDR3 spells CACSQTRYEQYF. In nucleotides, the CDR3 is TGTGCCTGCAGCCAAACTCGGTACGAGCAGTACTTC.

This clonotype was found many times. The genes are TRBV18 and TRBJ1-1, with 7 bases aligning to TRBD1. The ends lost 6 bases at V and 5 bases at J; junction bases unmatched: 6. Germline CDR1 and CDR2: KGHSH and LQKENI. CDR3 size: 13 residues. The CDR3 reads CASSATGETEAFF. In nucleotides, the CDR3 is TGTGCCAGCTCCGCCACAGGGGAAACTGAAGCTTTCTTT.

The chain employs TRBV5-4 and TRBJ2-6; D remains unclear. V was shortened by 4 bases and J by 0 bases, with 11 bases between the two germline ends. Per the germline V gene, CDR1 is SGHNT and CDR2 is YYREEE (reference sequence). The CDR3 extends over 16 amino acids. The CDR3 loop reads CASSPARTSGANVLTF. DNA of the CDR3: TGTGCCAGCAGCCCCGCGAGGACCTCTGGGGCCAACGTCCTGACTTTC.

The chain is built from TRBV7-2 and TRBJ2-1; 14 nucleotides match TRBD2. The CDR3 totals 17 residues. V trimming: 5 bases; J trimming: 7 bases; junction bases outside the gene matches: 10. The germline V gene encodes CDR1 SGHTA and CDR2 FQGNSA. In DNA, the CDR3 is TGTGCCAGCAGCGACCGTGGGACTAGCGGGAGCAGTAATGAGCAGTTCTTC. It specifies CASSDRGTSGSSNEQFF.

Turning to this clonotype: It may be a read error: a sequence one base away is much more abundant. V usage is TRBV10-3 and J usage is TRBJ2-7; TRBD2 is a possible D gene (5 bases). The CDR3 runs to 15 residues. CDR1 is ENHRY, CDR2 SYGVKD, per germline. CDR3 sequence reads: CAISEEGSQSNERYF. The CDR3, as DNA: TGTGCCATCAGTGAGGAGGGCAGTCAGTCGAACGAGCGGTACTTC.

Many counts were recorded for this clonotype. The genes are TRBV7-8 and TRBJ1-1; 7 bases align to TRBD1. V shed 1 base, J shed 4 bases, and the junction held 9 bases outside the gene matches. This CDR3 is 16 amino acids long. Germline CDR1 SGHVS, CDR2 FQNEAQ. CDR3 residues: CASSLGVQGVRTEAFF. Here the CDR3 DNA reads TGTGCCAGCAGCTTAGGGGTTCAGGGGGTTCGCACTGAAGCTTTCTTT.

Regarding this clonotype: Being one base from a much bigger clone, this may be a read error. The CDR3 reads CAGRGEPYEQYF. The CDR3 nucleotides read TGTGCCGGCCGAGGCGAGCCTTACGAGCAGTACTTC. The rearrangement links TRBV7-9 to TRBJ2-7; D is undetermined. Trimming took 11 bases from V and 4 from J, leaving 15 bases between them. CDR3 size: 12 residues. CDR1 and CDR2 (germline): SEHNR, FQNEAQ (reference sequence).

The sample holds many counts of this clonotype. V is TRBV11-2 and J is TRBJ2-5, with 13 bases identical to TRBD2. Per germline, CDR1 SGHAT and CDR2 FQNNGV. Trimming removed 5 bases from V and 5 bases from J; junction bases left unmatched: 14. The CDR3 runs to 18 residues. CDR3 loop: CASSPNLGLAGAGETQYF. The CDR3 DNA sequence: TGTGCCAGCAGCCCGAACCTAGGACTAGCGGGAGCTGGTGAGACCCAGTACTTC.

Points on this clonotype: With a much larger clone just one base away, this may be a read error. CDR3 loop: CASSLPGMGDEKLFF. The DNA of the CDR3 is TGTGCCAGCAGCCTTCCGGGGATGGGGGATGAAAAACTGTTTTTT. The gene calls are TRBV5-6 and TRBJ1-4, with D perhaps TRBD1 (5 bases). The CDR3 has 15 amino acids. Germline CDR1 reads SGHDT; CDR2 reads YYEEEE. V was clipped by 4 bases and J by 6 bases, with 16 bases between them.